This TCR beta chain was profiled in a study of Tregs in tolerant kidney transplant recipients. Findings and limits, study-wide: The most relevant donor-specific Treg TCRbeta repertoire apparently came from expansion with activated donor B cells.

Here immunoSEQ multiplex PCR was the method, and the copy in TCRdb shows in-frame clones only, minus some. The repertoire holds some 62,000 clones, 98% seen once, with nearly 0.35% in the top ten. A remark on this clone: No antigen is known for it.

An overnight rest at 37°C with around 210 IU/ml IL-2 preceded regulatory T cell sorting from thawed PBMCs. J was trimmed by 3 bases and V by 0 bases; bases with no gene match: 3. From germline, CDR1 is SGHRS and CDR2 YFSETQ. This CDR3 comprises 14 residues. This sequence originates from a human donor who received a combined kidney and bone marrow transplant. The gene calls are TRBV5-1 and TRBJ2-7, with 7 bases that match TRBD1. The sample in question was Tregs from blood, obtained before the transplant. The CDR3 protein is CASSLGGQIYEQYF. In DNA, the CDR3 is TGCGCCAGCAGCTTGGGGGGACAGATCTACGAGCAGTACTTC. The variable domain in full, with the rest retrieved from reference TRBV5-1 and TRBJ2-7, is KAGVTQTPRYLIKTRGQQVTLSCSPISGHRSVSWYQQTPGQGLQFLFEYFSETQRNKGNFPGRFSGRQFSNSRSEMNVSTLELGDSALYLCASSLGGQIYEQYFGPGTRLTVT.